This TCR beta chain was identified during a study of blood T cell repertoires in COVID-19 (dated by TCRdb to between 2020 and 2021). As for the study more broadly: Collaborator samples came from the United States, Italy and Spain and covered acute and convalescent phases of COVID-19. The sample metadata nearly always contained a de-identified subject ID, COVID-19 status, age in years and sex. The repertoires were released in a freely available public database meant as a resource for research on the immune response to SARS-CoV-2. The samples were drawn from the first 160 participants of the ongoing ImmuneRACE study and from about 1,200 subjects provided by 6 global collaborators. Subjects who had been exposed to COVID-19, were actively infected with it, or had recovered from it provided the deeply sampled blood TCRbeta repertoires that made up the dataset. The prospective study material was composed of cDNA or gDNA derived from T cells, B-cell-depleted T cells, or PBMCs. Where available, HLA class I and class II types were taken from metadata supplied by the sample provider and were not determined by assay-based typing.

On this clone itself: The antigen it recognizes is unknown. The record has no base qualities; no much larger clone is one base away.

Study-wide findings and limitations: How much clinical and demographic metadata was included differed by source and by participant, and the metadata was provided uncurated.

From the germline V gene, CDR1 is SQVTM and CDR2 is ANQGSEA. The V end gives up 4 bases and the J end 1 base, leaving 2 bases in the junction not matched to a gene. The CDR3 goes from the cysteine to the phenylalanine over 13 residues. Kept here is only the CDR3 DNA, which spans 39 bases and is read in frame from base 1. TCRbeta CDR3 regions were amplified from genomic DNA by means of the immunoSEQ Assay, a bias-controlled multiplex PCR. The authors processed their data as follows. The number of nucleated cells in each sample was estimated by amplification of reference gene primers within the assay. Sequence reads were collapsed and filtered to measure the absolute abundance of every unique TCRbeta CDR3 rearrangement. Productive Simpson clonality was computed per sample as the square root of Simpson's diversity index over productive rearrangements. Drawn from immuneACCESS, this table holds only the in-frame rearrangements with V and J called that TCRdb kept. Clones are partly lost; checked studies trace under half to an unresolved V gene and leave the rest unexplained. The D gene and trimming were derived from the DNA, and the V and J assignments and clone size from that table. Across this sample there are about 200,000 clones, with around nine tenths seen only once. The ten largest clones capture around 4% of the sample.

Participants in the prospective study were enrolled through a virtual design, were aged about 18 to 89 years, and lived in about 25 United States geographic areas. In the prospective study, cohorts were assigned on the basis of participant-reported clinical history obtained from a screening survey and a study questionnaire. In the prospective study, mobile phlebotomists collected whole blood, serum and a nasopharyngeal or oropharyngeal swab from each participant. Additional blood draws and questionnaires over a roughly two-month period could optionally be provided by prospective study participants. Prospective study blood samples were shipped either frozen or at room temperature before DNA extraction.

This sequence uses TRBV29-1 and TRBJ1-1, and 8 junction bases match TRBD1. The sequence derives from a woman in her twenties or thirties with acute COVID-19. The sequencing input was PBMCs or T cells enriched from blood (not recorded which). The CDR3 in this case is CSVGDRSNTEAFF. The bases are TGCAGCGTTGGGGACAGGTCGAACACTGAAGCTTTCTTT.